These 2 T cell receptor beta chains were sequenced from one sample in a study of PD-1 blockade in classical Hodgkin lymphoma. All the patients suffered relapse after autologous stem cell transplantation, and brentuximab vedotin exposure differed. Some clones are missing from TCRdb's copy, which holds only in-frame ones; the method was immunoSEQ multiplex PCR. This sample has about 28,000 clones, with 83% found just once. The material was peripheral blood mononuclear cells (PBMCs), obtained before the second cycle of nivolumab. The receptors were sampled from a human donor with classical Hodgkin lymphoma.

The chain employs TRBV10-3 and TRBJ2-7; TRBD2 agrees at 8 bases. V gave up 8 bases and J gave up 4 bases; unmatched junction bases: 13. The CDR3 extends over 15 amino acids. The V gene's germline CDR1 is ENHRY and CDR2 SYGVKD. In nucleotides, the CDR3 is TGTGCCATCGGGGGGTCCGGGACTAGAGGTTACGAGCAGTACTTC. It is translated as CAIGGSGTRGYEQYF.

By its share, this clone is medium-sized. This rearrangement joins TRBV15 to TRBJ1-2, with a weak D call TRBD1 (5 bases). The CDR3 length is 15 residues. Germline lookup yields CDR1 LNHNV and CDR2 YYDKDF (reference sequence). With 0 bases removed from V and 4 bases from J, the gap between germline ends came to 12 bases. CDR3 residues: CATSRDQGASYGYTF. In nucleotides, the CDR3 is TGTGCCACCAGCAGAGATCAAGGGGCATCCTATGGCTACACCTTC. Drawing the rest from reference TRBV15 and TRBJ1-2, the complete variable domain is DAMVIQNPRYQVTQFGKPVTLSCSQTLNHNVMYWYQQKSSQAPKLLFHYYDKDFNNEADTPDNFQSRRPNTSFCFLDIRSPGLGDTAMYLCATSRDQGASYGYTFGSGTRLTVV.